The rows below give T cell receptor beta chains drawn from one sample of a study of cytomegalovirus exposure and HLA in healthy donors. The method was immunoSEQ multiplex PCR; TCRdb's version includes in-frame clones alone and lacks a portion of them. In the table there are some 96,000 clones, 76% of which are singletons. The source material was PBMCs. These receptors all come from a man aged 40-50 years in good health and CMV-seronegative. The CDR3 runs from the conserved cysteine through the conserved F or W. Each record gives: clone size, J gene, D gene, V gene, CDR3 DNA, CDR3 protein. D genes are given only for firm matches. The size field is filled for only some rows; it gives once, few, many or a size class.

clone_size: -
j_call: TRBJ1-3
d_call: -
v_call: TRBV5-1
cdr3_nt: TGCGCCAGCAGCGCGACAGTTCTCTCTGGAAACACCATATATTTT
cdr3_aa: CASSATVLSGNTIYF

clone_size: -
j_call: TRBJ1-1
d_call: TRBD1
v_call: TRBV19
cdr3_nt: TGTGCCAGTAGTATAACTACAGGGGGAAACACTGAAGCTTTCTTT
cdr3_aa: CASSITTGGNTEAFF

clone_size: -
j_call: TRBJ2-7
d_call: TRBD1
v_call: TRBV7-8
cdr3_nt: TGTGCCAGCAGCTTCCGACAGGGGGTCGGGGAGCAGTACTTC
cdr3_aa: CASSFRQGVGEQYF

clone_size: -
j_call: TRBJ1-1
d_call: -
v_call: TRBV11-2
cdr3_nt: TGTGCCAGCAGCGGCCTGCCAGGGAACACTGAAGCTTTCTTT
cdr3_aa: CASSGLPGNTEAFF

clone_size: -
j_call: TRBJ2-7
d_call: -
v_call: TRBV14
cdr3_nt: TGTGCCAGCAGCCGCCCGGGGAACTACGAGCAGTACTTC
cdr3_aa: CASSRPGNYEQYF

clone_size: -
j_call: TRBJ2-6
d_call: TRBD1
v_call: TRBV9
cdr3_nt: TGTGCCAGCAGCGTAGGGACAGGGTTTGGGGCCAACGTCCTGACTTTC
cdr3_aa: CASSVGTGFGANVLTF

clone_size: -
j_call: TRBJ2-7
d_call: TRBD2
v_call: TRBV28
cdr3_nt: TGTGCCAGCAGTTTTGCGGCTAGCGGGAGTTACGAGCAGTACTTC
cdr3_aa: CASSFAASGSYEQYF

clone_size: -
j_call: TRBJ1-2
d_call: -
v_call: TRBV28
cdr3_nt: TGTGCCAGCAGCCGCTCGGCTAACTATGGCTACACCTTC
cdr3_aa: CASSRSANYGYTF

clone_size: -
j_call: TRBJ2-1
d_call: TRBD1
v_call: TRBV7-9
cdr3_nt: TGTGCCAGCAGCTTAGAAGGGGGCACCTACAATGAGCAGTTCTTC
cdr3_aa: CASSLEGGTYNEQFF

clone_size: -
j_call: TRBJ1-6
d_call: -
v_call: TRBV7-2
cdr3_nt: TGTGCCAGCAGCTTAGACCCGGCGGCTAATTCACCCCTCCACTTT
cdr3_aa: CASSLDPAANSPLHF

clone_size: -
j_call: TRBJ2-2
d_call: TRBD2
v_call: TRBV4-3
cdr3_nt: TGCGCCAGCAGCCAAGATCTAGCGGGGGCCGCGAACACCGGGGAGCTGTTTTTT
cdr3_aa: CASSQDLAGAANTGELFF

clone_size: -
j_call: TRBJ2-3
d_call: -
v_call: TRBV19
cdr3_nt: TGTGCCGCCAGGGCGGGACGAAGTTCTAGCACAGATACGCAGTATTTT
cdr3_aa: CAARAGRSSSTDTQYF

clone_size: -
j_call: TRBJ1-2
d_call: TRBD1
v_call: TRBV19
cdr3_nt: TGTGCCAGTAGTATACTGCCCGGGACAGGTGGCTATGGCTACACCTTC
cdr3_aa: CASSILPGTGGYGYTF

clone_size: -
j_call: TRBJ1-4
d_call: TRBD1
v_call: TRBV6-1
cdr3_nt: TGTGCCAGCAGTGAAGGACAGGGACGAGGTGAAAAACTGTTTTTT
cdr3_aa: CASSEGQGRGEKLFF

clone_size: -
j_call: TRBJ2-7
d_call: TRBD2
v_call: TRBV6-1
cdr3_nt: TGTGCCAGCAGTGAGGGACTAGTATATTCCTACGAGCAGTACTTC
cdr3_aa: CASSEGLVYSYEQYF

clone_size: -
j_call: TRBJ2-1
d_call: TRBD2
v_call: TRBV30
cdr3_nt: TGTGCCTGGAGTGTCGGGGCGGGGGACAATGAGCAGTTCTTC
cdr3_aa: CAWSVGAGDNEQFF

clone_size: -
j_call: TRBJ2-1
d_call: TRBD2
v_call: TRBV9
cdr3_nt: TGTGCCAGCAGCGAACGATGGGAGGGCAATGAGCAGTTCTTC
cdr3_aa: CASSERWEGNEQFF

clone_size: -
j_call: TRBJ2-6
d_call: TRBD1
v_call: TRBV19
cdr3_nt: TGTGCCAGTAGTACCCAGACAGGGGAGGCTGGGGCCAACGTCCTGACTTTC
cdr3_aa: CASSTQTGEAGANVLTF

clone_size: -
j_call: TRBJ1-2
d_call: -
v_call: TRBV13
cdr3_nt: TGTGCCAGCAGCCATTCTACCGCCATCTATGGCTACACCTTC
cdr3_aa: CASSHSTAIYGYTF

clone_size: -
j_call: TRBJ2-5
d_call: TRBD2
v_call: TRBV25-1
cdr3_nt: TGTGCCAGTGCCGGGGGGGCCTTTTGGGAGACCCAGTACTTC
cdr3_aa: CASAGGAFWETQYF

clone_size: -
j_call: TRBJ2-5
d_call: -
v_call: TRBV30
cdr3_nt: TGTGCCTGGAGTGGCTCCCCTCTCGGGGAGACCCAGTACTTC
cdr3_aa: CAWSGSPLGETQYF

clone_size: few
j_call: TRBJ2-7
d_call: TRBD2
v_call: TRBV28
cdr3_nt: TGTGCCAGCAGTTTCTCCGCCGCGGGAGTATACGAGCAGTACTTC
cdr3_aa: CASSFSAAGVYEQYF